The 3 T cell receptor beta chains listed next were all sequenced from one sample in a study of metastatic and nonmetastatic thyroid tumors. Thyroid surgery was preceded by no treatment in any patient. Via MiXCR, TCRdb re-called the PCR reads. Counted here are about 25,000 clones, 20% occurring once; the ten biggest clones make up about 4.5%. The sample consisted of adjacent normal tissue. The receptor source for this set is a female donor with papillary thyroid cancer or a benign thyroid nodule (not recorded which). Some clones in this sample may be carry-over from other donors' samples.

This clone is judged medium-sized. The chain carries TRBV28 and TRBJ2-7, with a weak D call TRBD1 (6 bases). Trimming took 7 bases from V and 5 from J, leaving 21 bases between them. Germline V gives CDR1 MDHEN, CDR2 SYDVKM. This CDR3 is built from 15 residues. The CDR3 is CASMLSGHQRNEQYF. Written as DNA, the CDR3 is TGTGCCAGCATGCTCTCGGGACACCAGCGCAACGAGCAGTACTTC.

This clone was observed many times. The sample carries other DNA sequences with the same CDR3. The chain recombines TRBV27 with TRBJ2-3; 12 nucleotides align to TRBD1. The CDR3 is 15 residues long. Trimming removed 6 bases from V and 4 bases from J; junction bases left unmatched: 5. The V gene's germline CDR1 is MNHEY and CDR2 SMNVEV (reference sequence). CDR3 nucleotides: TGTGCCAGCAGCCTAGGGACAGGGGGCTCAGATACGCAGTATTTT. Its protein product is CASSLGTGGSDTQYF.

The genes are TRBV7-6 and TRBJ2-3, with 11 bases fitting TRBD2. The CDR3 has 16 amino acids. Germline CDR1 is SGHVS and CDR2 is FNYEAQ. V was clipped by 8 bases and J by 7 bases; unmatched bases: 14. The CDR3 region is CASGSLAGGRGYTQYF. CDR3 in DNA: TGTGCCAGCGGCTCATTAGCGGGAGGGCGGGGATATACGCAGTATTTT. The complete variable domain, with remaining parts taken from reference TRBV7-6 and TRBJ2-3, reads GAGVSQSPRYKVTKRGQDVALRCDPISGHVSLYWYRQALGQGPEFLTYFNYEAQQDKSGLPNDRFSAERPEGSISTLTIQRTEQRDSAMYRCASGSLAGGRGYTQYFGPGTRLTVL.